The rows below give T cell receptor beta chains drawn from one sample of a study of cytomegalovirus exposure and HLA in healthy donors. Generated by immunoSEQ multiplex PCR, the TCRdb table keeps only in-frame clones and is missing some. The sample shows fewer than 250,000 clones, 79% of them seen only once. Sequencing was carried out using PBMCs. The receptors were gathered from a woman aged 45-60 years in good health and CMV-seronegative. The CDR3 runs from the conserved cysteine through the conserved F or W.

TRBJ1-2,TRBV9,CASSTRTGRDGYTF
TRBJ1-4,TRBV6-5,CASSFEATGNEKLFF
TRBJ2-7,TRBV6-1,CASSEFDQGRVYEQYF
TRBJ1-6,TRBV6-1,CASSFDRNSPLHF
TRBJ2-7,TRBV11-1,CASSPGQTITYEQYF
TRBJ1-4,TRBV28,CASTGTGTKGLFF
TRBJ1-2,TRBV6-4,CASSPRTGLAGYTF
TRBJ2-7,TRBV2,CASSAPRGQGPYEQYF
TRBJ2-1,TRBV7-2,CASSLGRGQGYNEQFF
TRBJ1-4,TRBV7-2,CASSPKGATNEKLFF
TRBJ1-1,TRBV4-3,CASSPGQVNTEAFF
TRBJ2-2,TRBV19,CASSISFRGLGQGGELFF
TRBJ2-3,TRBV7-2,CASSALTDTQYF
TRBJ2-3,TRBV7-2,CASSGQAGGYEDTQYF
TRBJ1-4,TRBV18,CASSPPGGSTNEKLFF
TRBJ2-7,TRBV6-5,CASSSYYEQYF
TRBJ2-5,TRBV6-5,CASSYWSSGETQYF
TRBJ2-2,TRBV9,CASSPRGRGTGELFF
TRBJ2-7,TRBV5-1,CASSLATGEQYF
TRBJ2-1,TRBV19,CASSIVRGAGYNEQFF
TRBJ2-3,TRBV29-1,CSVYGDSKATDTQYF
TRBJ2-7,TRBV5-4,CASSSTTGEQYF